This entry features one T cell receptor (beta chain) sequence. No antigen is known for it. Produced via immunoSEQ multiplex PCR; TCRdb's table is partial and in-frame only. The table shows around 89,000 clones, with more than 75% occurring only once. The data belong to a study of glioma-infiltrating T cells after dendritic cell vaccination. Study background: Dendritic cell vaccination trial patients had either newly diagnosed or recurrent glioblastoma. Study outcomes and limitations: The cohort had few patients with full blood and tumor sets.

Germline assignment: CDR1 SGHRS and CDR2 YFSETQ. Germline trimming cut 7 bases from V and 2 bases from J; bases unmatched to any gene: 11. The CDR3 has 15 amino acids. Before vaccination, two weeks after the third vaccination, and at progression, PBMC were collected. The chain combines TRBV5-1 with TRBJ2-7; 8 nucleotides align to TRBD1. This TCR was sampled from a human donor with glioblastoma. Sample: blood, taken before dendritic cell vaccination. CDR3 in amino acids: CASSKGTGKTYEQYF. The CDR3 coding sequence is TGCGCCAGCTCAAAGGGGACAGGTAAAACCTACGAGCAGTACTTC. Complete variable domain (other parts from reference TRBV5-1 and TRBJ2-7): KAGVTQTPRYLIKTRGQQVTLSCSPISGHRSVSWYQQTPGQGLQFLFEYFSETQRNKGNFPGRFSGRQFSNSRSEMNVSTLELGDSALYLCASSKGTGKTYEQYFGPGTRLTVT.